This TCR beta chain was retrieved from a study of blood T cell repertoires in COVID-19. Study at large: T cells, B-cell-depleted T cells, or PBMCs provided the cDNA or gDNA that served as material.

V gave up 5 bases and J gave up 4 bases; unmatched junction bases: 6. Germline CDR1 and CDR2: SGHRS and YFSETQ. This CDR3 contains 16 residues. As processed by the authors: How many nucleated cells were present was estimated from reference gene primer amplification. Generated by immunoSEQ multiplex PCR, the TCRdb table keeps only in-frame clones and is missing some. V and J calls and clone size follow that table, whereas D and trimming were derived from the DNA. The data show 350,000 to 400,000 clones, less than 90% seen once. The chain combines TRBV5-1 with TRBJ2-1, with 13 bases identical to TRBD2. The TCR sequence derives from a woman aged 25 to 39 who had recovered from COVID-19. The specimen sequenced was PBMCs or T cells enriched from blood (not recorded which). CDR3 in DNA: TGCGCCAGCAGTGAGCCGGGACTAGCGGGATACAATGAGCAGTTCTTC. The encoded protein is CASSEPGLAGYNEQFF.